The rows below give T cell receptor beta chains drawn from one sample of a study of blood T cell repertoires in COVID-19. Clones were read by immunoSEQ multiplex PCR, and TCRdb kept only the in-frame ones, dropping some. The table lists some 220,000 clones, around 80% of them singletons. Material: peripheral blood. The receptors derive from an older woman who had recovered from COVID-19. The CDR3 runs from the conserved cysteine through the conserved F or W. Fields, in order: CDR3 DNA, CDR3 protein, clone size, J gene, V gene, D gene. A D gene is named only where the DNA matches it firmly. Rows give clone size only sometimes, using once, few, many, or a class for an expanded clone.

TGTGCCAGCAGTGAATGGGGACTAGCGGACGAGCAGTACTTC	CASSEWGLADEQYF	NA	TRBJ2-7	TRBV2	TRBD2
TGCGCCAGCAGCAGCGCCGACACAGATACGCAGTATTTT	CASSSADTDTQYF	NA	TRBJ2-3	TRBV10-1	NA
TGTGCCAGCAGCCACATCGCGAACACCGGGGAGCTGTTTTTT	CASSHIANTGELFF	NA	TRBJ2-2	TRBV7-6	NA
TGTGCCTGGAGCCCTGGCAGTTATAGCAATCAGCCCCAGCATTTT	CAWSPGSYSNQPQHF	NA	TRBJ1-5	TRBV30	NA
TGTGCCAGCAGACCCTCCTTAGCGGGGCGAGACAATGAGCAGTTCTTC	CASRPSLAGRDNEQFF	once	TRBJ2-1	TRBV7-9	TRBD2
TGTGCCAGCTCATTTGACAGGGGTTCACCCCTCCACTTT	CASSFDRGSPLHF	few	TRBJ1-6	TRBV18	TRBD1
TGTGCCAGCAGCTTAGCCCCAGCGATGGAGACCCAGTACTTC	CASSLAPAMETQYF	NA	TRBJ2-5	TRBV13	NA
TGCGCCAGCAGTCAATCCTGCAAACGGGCTTTCTTT	CASSQSCKRAFF	NA	TRBJ1-1	TRBV23-1	NA
TGTGCCTGGAGTGGAGGGACAGGGGGCGCCGCTCCGGACACTGAAGCTTTCTTT	CAWSGGTGGAAPDTEAFF	NA	TRBJ1-1	TRBV30	TRBD1
TGCAGCGTGGGCGCATACAGGGGGGGGACTGAAGCTTTCTTT	CSVGAYRGGTEAFF	NA	TRBJ1-1	TRBV29-1	TRBD1
TGCGCCAGCAGCAGGACTAGCGCCGCCTACGAGCAGTACTTC	CASSRTSAAYEQYF	NA	TRBJ2-7	TRBV5-1	TRBD2
TGTGCCACCAGCAGAGCCGCCCTAGGGCAGGGTCCTTACCACGAGCAGTACTTC	CATSRAALGQGPYHEQYF	NA	TRBJ2-7	TRBV15	NA
TGTGCCAGCAGCCCACCACTTGGCTACGAGCAGTACTTC	CASSPPLGYEQYF	NA	TRBJ2-7	TRBV12-3/TRBV12-4	NA
TGTGCCAGTAGTATCTTCAGGGGAAGTGCAAATCAGCCCCAGCATTTT	CASSIFRGSANQPQHF	NA	TRBJ1-5	TRBV19	NA
TGCGCCAGCAGCCTGGACGTGGAGGGTTATGGCTACACCTTC	CASSLDVEGYGYTF	NA	TRBJ1-2	TRBV5-1	NA
TGTGCCGGGAGGGCAGCGGTCACCGGGGAGCTGTTTTTT	CAGRAAVTGELFF	many	TRBJ2-2	TRBV12-3/TRBV12-4	TRBD2
TGTGCCAGCAGTACCCACAGGGGAGATTCTTCACCCCTCCACTTT	CASSTHRGDSSPLHF	NA	TRBJ1-6	TRBV2	TRBD1
TGCAGCGTCGACATGACTGAAGCTTTCTTT	CSVDMTEAFF	NA	TRBJ1-1	TRBV29-1	NA
TGTGCCAGCAGTTACTGGGGACAACAGAACACTGAAGCTTTCTTT	CASSYWGQQNTEAFF	NA	TRBJ1-1	TRBV6-5	NA
TGTGCCTGGAGTGTACAGTGGACCGGGGAGCTGTTTTTT	CAWSVQWTGELFF	NA	TRBJ2-2	TRBV30	NA
TGTGCCAGCAGCCAAGGGTGGGCCGCCTACGAGCAGTACTTC	CASSQGWAAYEQYF	NA	TRBJ2-7	TRBV3-1/TRBV3-2	NA
TGTGCCAGCAGCTTAGGAGCGGGGGGCCTCTACGAGCAGTACTTC	CASSLGAGGLYEQYF	few	TRBJ2-7	TRBV11-2	TRBD2
TGTGCCAGCAGTGACTCTGGGGGCGGTGGCTACACCTTC	CASSDSGGGGYTF	few	TRBJ1-2	TRBV2	NA
TGTGCCAGTAGTAACGAGGGGGAGAACACTGAAGCTTTCTTT	CASSNEGENTEAFF	NA	TRBJ1-1	TRBV19	NA
TGTGCCAGCAGCGTAGGAAAACGGGGGGGCGCCACCGGGGAGCTGTTTTTT	CASSVGKRGGATGELFF	NA	TRBJ2-2	TRBV9	TRBD2
TGTGCCAGCAGCGGCGCACCGGGACAGGGTGAGGACGGCTACACCTTC	CASSGAPGQGEDGYTF	NA	TRBJ1-2	TRBV21-1	NA
TGTGCCAGCATCCCCGGGATTTGGGCCCTCCACTTT	CASIPGIWALHF	NA	TRBJ1-6	TRBV6-2/TRBV6-3	NA
TGTGCCGGGGACAGTATCGGGATCTACGAGCAGTACTTC	CAGDSIGIYEQYF	once	TRBJ2-7	TRBV30	TRBD1